The 5 T cell receptor beta chains presented below share a single source sample, sequenced in a study of blood T cell repertoires in COVID-19. Profiled with immunoSEQ multiplex PCR; TCRdb holds only in-frame clones, not every one. The repertoire holds fewer than 300,000 clones, with more than 65% as singletons. Sequencing was done on a sample of peripheral blood. These receptors all stem from a woman aged 18-30 years with acute or convalescent COVID-19.

This clone appeared once. The chain is built from TRBV24-1 and TRBJ1-6; weak D call: TRBD1 (5 bases). The ends were cut back, 12 bases at V and 10 bases at J, with 21 bases in the middle. This CDR3 contains 14 residues. From germline, CDR1 is KGHDR and CDR2 SFDVKD. Written as DNA, the CDR3 is TGTGCCTCCTACTCTGGGCAGGGAGGCTCACCCCTCCACTTT. Its translation: CASYSGQGGSPLHF.

The genes are TRBV19 and TRBJ2-2; maybe TRBD1 (6 bases). The CDR3 has 15 residues. CDR1 is LNHDA and CDR2 is SQIVND in the germline V gene (reference sequence). V lost 8 bases, J lost 0 bases, and 13 bases lay in between. The CDR3 DNA is TGTGCCAGTTGCGGACAGTCCTCGAACACCGGGGAGCTGTTTTTT. This encodes CASCGQSSNTGELFF.

This chain links TRBV7-2 with TRBJ2-7; 8 nucleotides align to TRBD2. The CDR3 runs 15 residues. The junction had 5 bases not matched to a gene; V was cut back by 0 bases and J by 4 bases. The V gene's germline CDR1 is SGHTA and CDR2 FQGNSA. CDR3 DNA sequence: TGTGCCAGCAGCTTAGCTGGCGGGAGGTTATACGAGCAGTACTTC. Translated, it gives CASSLAGGRLYEQYF.

The chain combines TRBV28 with TRBJ2-5; TRBD2 aligns across 8 bases. Germline V gene data show CDR1 as MDHEN and CDR2 as SYDVKM. With 3 bases clipped from V and 6 bases from J, the junction kept 12 bases outside the gene matches. The CDR3 has 16 residues. CDR3 DNA: TGTGCCAGCAGTTTTGGCGGACTAGCCCTTGGGCAGACCCAGTACTTC. Translation: CASSFGGLALGQTQYF.

This chain links TRBV27 with TRBJ2-7; 7 bases are shared with TRBD1. This CDR3 region has 16 residues. The ends lost 5 bases at V and 0 bases at J; junction bases unmatched: 10. From germline, CDR1 is MNHEY and CDR2 SMNVEV (reference sequence). The CDR3 DNA is TGTGCCAGCAGTGCCAGACAGGGAAGGAGCTCCTACGAGCAGTACTTC. This codes for CASSARQGRSSYEQYF.